This T cell receptor beta chain was observed in a study of cytomegalovirus exposure and HLA in healthy donors. Comments on this clone: A junction boundary mismatches the germline segment, possibly from a read error. This sample includes further DNA sequences coding for the same CDR3.

PCR was performed using 60 Vbeta and 13 Jbeta primers. Data came from immunoSEQ multiplex PCR; TCRdb stores just in-frame clones and leaves some out. This table has roughly 150,000 clones, under 85% appearing once. The CDR3 covers 12 residues. Germline V gene sequence: CDR1 MNHEY, CDR2 SVGAGI. The sample was PBMCs. This receptor was taken from a man aged 50 or older in good health and CMV-seropositive. This chain links TRBV6-5 with TRBJ1-1, with no clear D. CDR3 in amino acids: CASSSHTTEAFF. In nucleotides, the CDR3 is TGCGCCAGCAGTTCCCACACCACTGAAGCTTTCTTT.